Following are 2 T cell receptor beta chains from one sample sequenced in a study of technical replicates of blood from several donors. The method was immunoSEQ multiplex PCR; TCRdb's version includes in-frame clones alone and lacks a portion of them. This table has about 81,000 clones, 95% to 97% appearing once. The sample consisted of T cells isolated from PBMCs. The receptor source for this set is a human donor in good health.

V is TRBV7-9 and J is TRBJ2-7; 7 nucleotides align to TRBD2. This CDR3 is 16 amino acids long. Germline values: CDR1 SEHNR, CDR2 FQNEAQ (reference sequence). Losses at the gene ends were 3 bases for V and 3 bases for J; bases not matched to a gene: 11. CDR3 amino acids: CASSFVSFGGSYEQYF. The CDR3 DNA reads TGTGCCAGCAGCTTTGTTTCTTTCGGGGGGAGCTACGAGCAGTACTTC. The full variable domain, its missing parts supplied by reference TRBV7-9 and TRBJ2-7, is DTGVSQNPRHKITKRGQNVTFRCDPISEHNRLYWYRQTLGQGPEFLTYFQNEAQLEKSRLLSDRFSAERPKGSFSTLEIQRTEQGDSAMYLCASSFVSFGGSYEQYFGPGTRLTVT.

The chain recombines TRBV5-4 with TRBJ1-1, with 8 positions matching TRBD1. Germline V lookup: CDR1 SGHNT, CDR2 YYREEE (reference sequence). The CDR3 contains 14 residues. The J segment lost 0 bases and the V segment lost 4 bases, leaving 2 bases of the junction unmatched. CDR3 nucleotide sequence: TGTGCCAGCAGCCCGACAGGGGTGAACACTGAAGCTTTCTTT. Translation: CASSPTGVNTEAFF.